Sequencing of this TCR beta chain was carried out in a study of blood T cell repertoires in COVID-19 (dated by TCRdb to about 2020). Regarding the study in general: Samples from collaborators originated in the United States, Italy and Spain and spanned both the acute and convalescent phases of COVID-19. The material from the prospective study consisted of cDNA or gDNA derived from T cells, B-cell-depleted T cells, or PBMCs. The dataset comprised deeply sampled blood TCRbeta repertoires from subjects exposed to, actively infected with, or recovered from COVID-19. The repertoires were released in a freely available public database intended as a resource for research on the immune response to SARS-CoV-2. The samples were drawn from two sources: the first 160 participants of the ongoing ImmuneRACE study, and fewer than 1,500 subjects contributed by 6 global collaborators. Sample metadata almost always included a de-identified subject ID, COVID-19 status, age in years and sex. HLA class I and class II types, where available, came from metadata supplied by the sample provider rather than from assay-based typing.

Notes on this clone: Its cognate antigen has yet to be identified. No base quality information exists; no much larger clone differs at one position.

Trimming takes 2 bases from V and 10 bases from J, and the germline ends sit 17 bases apart. From the germline V gene, CDR1 is MDHEN and CDR2 is SYDVKM. The CDR3 runs 14 residues from the cysteine to the phenylalanine. This entry keeps only the CDR3 DNA: 42 bases, framed from base 1. TCRbeta CDR3 regions were amplified from genomic DNA using the immunoSEQ Assay, a bias-controlled multiplex PCR. Per the original workflow: Nucleated cell counts per sample were estimated from amplification of reference gene primers within the assay. To quantify the absolute abundance of each unique TCRbeta CDR3 rearrangement, sequence reads were collapsed and filtered. Productive Simpson clonality was computed per sample as the square root of Simpson's diversity index over productive rearrangements. The clones in this table, taken by TCRdb from immuneACCESS, are in-frame only. Not every clone is retained; where verified, under half of the shortfall comes from an unresolved V gene, and the cause of the rest is unknown. V, J and clone size reflect that table, while D and trimming were determined from the DNA. The sample records about 210,000 clones, under 90% of which are singletons. The top ten constitute roughly 2.6% of the sample.

The study at large found these results: The amount of clinical and demographic metadata varied by source and participant and was provided uncurated.

Each collaborating institution followed its own protocols to collect whole blood in K2EDTA tubes. For TCRbeta analysis, collaborator samples were shipped as frozen whole blood, as isolated PBMCs, or as DNA extracted from either sample type. The clonotype comes from a woman in her forties with active or convalescent COVID-19. The chain joins TRBV28 to TRBJ1-1, and possibly TRBD1, on 5 matching bases. Material: peripheral blood. The CDR3 reads CASSLQGAWDRAFF. The nucleotides read TGTGCCAGCAGTTTACAAGGGGCTTGGGATAGAGCTTTCTTT.